The subject of this entry is one T cell receptor (beta chain). Assay: immunoSEQ multiplex PCR; the TCRdb copy retains only in-frame clones and omits some. The data hold about 24,000 clones, with 90% to 95% observed a single time. This record comes from a study of a mutant IDH1 vaccine in newly diagnosed glioma. The wider study: Averaging approximately 40 years of age, treated patients were 62.5% male and approximately 40% female.

V was clipped by 7 bases and J by 1 base, with 11 bases between them. The length of the CDR3 is 14 residues. Germline V CDR1 and CDR2: MNHNS, SASEGT. Documented time point: baseline, week 1 (first vaccination visit). As to treatment: pre-vaccination baseline after standard-of-care therapy. Sequencing used PBMCs, obtained from a glioma patient treated with radiotherapy, temozolomide or both. The chain is built from TRBV6-1 and TRBJ1-5; weak D call: TRBD1 (6 bases). This sequence originates from a man aged 30 to 39 with glioma. The CDR3 DNA reads as TGTGCCAGCATTACAGGGCCAAGCAATCAGCCCCAGCATTTT. It yields the protein CASITGPSNQPQHF.